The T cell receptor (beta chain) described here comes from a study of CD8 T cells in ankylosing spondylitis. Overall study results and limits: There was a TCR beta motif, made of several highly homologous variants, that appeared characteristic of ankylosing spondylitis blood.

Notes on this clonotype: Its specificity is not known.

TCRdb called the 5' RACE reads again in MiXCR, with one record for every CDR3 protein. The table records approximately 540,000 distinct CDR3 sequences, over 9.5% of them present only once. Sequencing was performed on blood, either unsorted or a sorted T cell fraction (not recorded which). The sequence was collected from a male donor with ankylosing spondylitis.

The CDR3 loop reads CAWSGAGVETEAFF. The DNA of the CDR3 is TGTGCCTGGAGCGGAGCGGGGGTGGAGACTGAAGCTTTCTTT. J is TRBJ1-1 and V is TRBV30, with D maybe TRBD1 (5 bases). V was trimmed by 3 bases and J by 5 bases, leaving 16 bases between them. CDR1 GTSNPN and CDR2 SVGIG come from the germline V gene (reference sequence). This CDR3 has 14 amino acids.